This entry lists 3 T cell receptor beta chains sequenced from one sample in a study of post-analysis software for immune sequencing data. Their antigens are not known. Study outcomes and limitations: TRBV5-6, TRBV5-1 and TRBV20-1 belonged to a set of about five TRBV segments that were more frequent in patients than controls.

Tagging with unique molecular identifiers was a feature of the TCR beta cDNA libraries. In TCRdb, the PCR reads were re-called with MiXCR into one record per CDR3 protein. Of 650,000 to 900,000 distinct CDR3 sequences listed, around 46% are singletons. What was sequenced was blood. The origin of the receptors is a girl aged 5-17 years with multiple sclerosis.

The V and J genes are TRBV3-1 and TRBJ2-5, with D perhaps matching TRBD1 (6 bases). Per germline, CDR1 LGHDT and CDR2 YNNKEL (reference sequence). This CDR3 region has 17 residues. Between the trimmed V and J ends, which lost 2 bases and 3 bases, there was a span of 19 bases. CDR3 loop: CASSQRGSPSGEETQYF. As DNA, the CDR3 is TGTGCCAGCAGCCAAAGGGGGAGCCCCTCAGGCGAAGAGACCCAGTACTTC.

The rearrangement uses TRBV12-3 or TRBV12-4 and TRBJ2-7; D might be TRBD2 (7 bases). The better agreement between TRBJ2-5 and the DNA end casts doubt on the J call. This CDR3 comprises 14 residues. The CDR3: CASSGRGGKETQYF. The CDR3 coding sequence is TGTGCCAGCAGCGGTAGGGGGGGCAAGGAGACCCAGTACTTC.

The rearrangement joins TRBV12-3 or TRBV12-4 to TRBJ1-4, with a weak D call TRBD1 (5 bases). This CDR3 has 17 amino acids. V lost 6 bases and J lost 6, with 23 bases in between. CDR3 sequence reads: CASSPDYSGTWDEKLFF. CDR3 bases: TGTGCCAGCAGCCCCGACTATTCAGGGACGTGGGATGAAAAACTGTTTTTT.